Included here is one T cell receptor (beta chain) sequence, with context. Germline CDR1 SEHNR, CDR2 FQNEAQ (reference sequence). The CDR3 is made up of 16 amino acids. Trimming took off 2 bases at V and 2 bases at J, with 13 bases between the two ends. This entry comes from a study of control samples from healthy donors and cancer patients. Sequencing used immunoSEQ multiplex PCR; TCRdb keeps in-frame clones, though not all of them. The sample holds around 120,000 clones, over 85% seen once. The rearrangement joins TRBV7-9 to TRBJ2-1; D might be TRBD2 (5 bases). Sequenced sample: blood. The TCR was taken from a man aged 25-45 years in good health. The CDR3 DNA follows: TGTGCCAGCAGCTTAAGGAGGTGGGAAGCCTACAATGAGCAGTTCTTC. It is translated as CASSLRRWEAYNEQFF.